This TCR beta chain was sequenced in a study of T-cell reconstitution after alpha-beta-depleted transplantation in children (dated by TCRdb to between 2015 and 2016). Some background on the complete study: Using TCR repertoire profiling, the study quantitatively followed how T-cell immune reconstitution unfolded in children after TCRalphabeta/CD19-depleted allogeneic hematopoietic cell transplantation. Results and caveats for the whole study, not just this receptor: About two months after transplant, the apparently early recovery of alphabetaT-cell counts reportedly depended on just several hundred clones that had expanded rapidly and came from non-depleted graft cells. Hyperexpanded clone frequencies declined over subsequent months; after one year, T-cell counts and TCRbeta diversity were mostly attributed to newly produced T cells. In some patients, the high TCRbeta diversity seen at day 60 was put down to recipient T cells and intrathymic progenitors that had survived conditioning.

Per the publication, the treatment or condition label means: allogeneic hematopoietic cell transplantation with graft depleted of TCRalphabeta T cells and CD19 B cells. The transplant recipients were children given TCRalphabeta/CD19-depleted allogeneic hematopoietic cell grafts. The library was made by PCR. The sample was run on an Illumina HiSeq 2500. To normalize quantification of the TCRbeta repertoire, the TCR libraries were built with molecular barcoding that relied on unique molecular identifiers. The public reads were reanalyzed by TCRdb: fastp trimming at Q25, MiXCR alignment, in-frame beta chains only. Rows matching on CDR3 protein sequence are summarized as one entry with the most common DNA and genes. This sample is represented by about 280,000 distinct CDR3 sequences; roughly 10% of them were singletons. The ten top clones hold around 20% of the sample. There are many counts of this clonotype. Its binding antigen is unknown. The record has no base qualities; no much larger clone is one base away.

The receptor was isolated from a male patient aged 2 to 10 who had a stem cell transplant for chronic granulomatous disease, so the T cells may come from the graft donor. The sequences come from peripheral blood, collected 180 days after TCRalphabeta/CD19-depleted stem cell transplant.

In nucleotide form, the sequence is TGCGCCAGCAGCCGTCGGACAGGGGCGACCAATGAAAAACTGTTTTTT. Translated, it reads CASSRRTGATNEKLFF. The chain is assembled from TRBV5-1 and TRBJ1-4; 9 bases in between match TRBD1. CDR1 and CDR2, per the germline V gene, are SGHRS and YFSETQ. The CDR3, cysteine through phenylalanine, is 16 amino acids long. The only DNA kept is the CDR3, 48 bases in frame from the first base. V loses 4 bases at its end and J loses 5 bases; junction bases beyond the gene matches: 9.